This entry features one TCR beta chain sequence. TCR beta CDR3 region amplification was performed from RNA transcripts. Primed by the HTBI set, a first-round RT-PCR was run on the TCR CDR3. Via MiXCR, TCRdb re-called the multiplex PCR reads, giving one row per CDR3 protein. Counted here are about 400,000 distinct CDR3 sequences, about 16% occurring once; the ten biggest clones make up about 30%. Clinical symptoms, serum thyroxine and TRAb, thyroid ultrasound and orbital computed tomography were used for the diagnoses. The sample belongs to a study of T cells in Graves' hyperthyroidism and ophthalmopathy. This CDR3 is built from 16 residues. Trimming removed 0 bases at V and 4 bases at J, with 14 bases between. Per germline, CDR1 SGDLS and CDR2 YYNGEE.

V is TRBV9 and J is TRBJ2-1; D may be TRBD1 or TRBD2 (5 bases each). The clonotype comes from a woman aged 25 to 39 with Graves' hyperthyroidism. The sample was blood. CDR3 in DNA: TGTGCCAGCAGCGTAGACCCGGGACCGAGGTACAATGAGCAGTTCTTC. This encodes CASSVDPGPRYNEQFF.